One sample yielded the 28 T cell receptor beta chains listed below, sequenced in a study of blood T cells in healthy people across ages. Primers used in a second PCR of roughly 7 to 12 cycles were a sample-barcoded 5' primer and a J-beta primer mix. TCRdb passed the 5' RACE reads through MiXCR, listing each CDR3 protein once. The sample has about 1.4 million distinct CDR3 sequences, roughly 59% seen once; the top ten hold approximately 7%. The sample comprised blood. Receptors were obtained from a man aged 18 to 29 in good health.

The CDR3 is CASSRTPQGASPSGANVLTF. Here the CDR3 DNA reads TGTGCCAGCAGCAGAACCCCTCAGGGGGCCTCCCCCTCTGGGGCCAACGTCCTGACTTTC. The V gene is TRBV6-2 or TRBV6-3, the J gene TRBJ2-6; 8 positions agree with TRBD1. V shed 6 bases and J 0 bases; nucleotides not matched to a gene: 16. The CDR3 is 20 residues long. Per the germline V gene, CDR1 is MNHEY and CDR2 is SVGEGT.

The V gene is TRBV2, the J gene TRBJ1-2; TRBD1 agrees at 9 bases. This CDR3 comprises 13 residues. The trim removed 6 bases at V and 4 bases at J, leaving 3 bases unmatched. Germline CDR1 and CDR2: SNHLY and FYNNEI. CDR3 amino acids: CASRDRGVYGYTF. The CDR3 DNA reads TGTGCCAGCAGAGACAGGGGGGTCTATGGCTACACCTTC.

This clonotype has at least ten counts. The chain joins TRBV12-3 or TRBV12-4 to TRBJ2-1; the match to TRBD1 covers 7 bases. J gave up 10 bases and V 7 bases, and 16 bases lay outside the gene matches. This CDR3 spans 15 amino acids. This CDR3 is CASNSPRDSPSEQFF. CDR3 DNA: TGTGCCAGCAACTCTCCCCGGGACAGTCCTTCGGAGCAGTTCTTC.

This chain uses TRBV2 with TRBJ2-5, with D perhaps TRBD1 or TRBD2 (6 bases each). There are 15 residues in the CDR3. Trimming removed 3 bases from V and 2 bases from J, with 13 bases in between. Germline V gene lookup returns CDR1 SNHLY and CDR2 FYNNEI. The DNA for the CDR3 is TGTGCCAGCAGTGACCTAACAGGGAGGCAAGAGACCCAGTACTTC. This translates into CASSDLTGRQETQYF.

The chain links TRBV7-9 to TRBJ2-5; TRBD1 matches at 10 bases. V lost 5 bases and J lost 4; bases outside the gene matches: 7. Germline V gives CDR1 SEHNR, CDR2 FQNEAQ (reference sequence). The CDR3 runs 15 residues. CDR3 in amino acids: CASSTPGQGRETQYF. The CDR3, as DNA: TGTGCCAGCAGCACCCCGGGACAGGGGAGAGAGACCCAGTACTTC.

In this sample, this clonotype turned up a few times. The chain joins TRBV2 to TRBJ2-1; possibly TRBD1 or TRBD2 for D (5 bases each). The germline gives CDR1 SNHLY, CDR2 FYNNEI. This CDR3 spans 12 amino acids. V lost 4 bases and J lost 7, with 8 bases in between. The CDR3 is CASSVWGNEQFF. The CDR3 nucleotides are TGTGCCAGCAGTGTATGGGGGAATGAGCAGTTCTTC.

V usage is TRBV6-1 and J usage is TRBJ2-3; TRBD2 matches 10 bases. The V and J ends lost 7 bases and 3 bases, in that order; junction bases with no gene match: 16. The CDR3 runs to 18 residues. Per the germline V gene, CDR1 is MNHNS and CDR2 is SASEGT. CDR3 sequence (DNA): TGTGCCAGCATAAGGCTAGCGGGGGTTCCACGTAGGACAGATACGCAGTATTTT. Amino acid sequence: CASIRLAGVPRRTDTQYF.

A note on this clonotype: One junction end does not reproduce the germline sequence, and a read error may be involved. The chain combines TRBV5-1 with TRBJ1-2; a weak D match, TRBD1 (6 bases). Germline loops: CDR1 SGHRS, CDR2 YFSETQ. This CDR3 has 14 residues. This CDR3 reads CTSSLSDSDYGYTF. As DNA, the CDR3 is TGCACCAGCAGCTTATCGGACAGCGACTATGGCTACACCTTC.

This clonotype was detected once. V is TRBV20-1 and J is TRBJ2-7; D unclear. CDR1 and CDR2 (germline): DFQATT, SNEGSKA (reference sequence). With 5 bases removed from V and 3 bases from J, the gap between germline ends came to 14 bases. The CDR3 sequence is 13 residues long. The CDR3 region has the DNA TGCAGTGCTTCCCAAACAGTAAACTACGAGCAGTACTTC. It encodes CSASQTVNYEQYF.

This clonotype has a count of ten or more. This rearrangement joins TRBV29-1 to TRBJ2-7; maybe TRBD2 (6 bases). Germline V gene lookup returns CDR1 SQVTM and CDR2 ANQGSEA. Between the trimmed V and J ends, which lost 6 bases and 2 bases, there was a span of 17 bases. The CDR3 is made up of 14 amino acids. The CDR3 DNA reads TGCAGCGTCAGGACTAAGGGCCGAACCTACGAGCAGTACTTC. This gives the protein CSVRTKGRTYEQYF.

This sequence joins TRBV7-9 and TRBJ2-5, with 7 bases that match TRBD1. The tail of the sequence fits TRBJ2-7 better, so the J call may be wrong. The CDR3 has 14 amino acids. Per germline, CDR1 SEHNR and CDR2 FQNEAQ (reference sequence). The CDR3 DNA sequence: TGTGCCAGCAGCTACACAGGGGCCTTCTACGAGCAGTACTTC. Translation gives CASSYTGAFYEQYF.

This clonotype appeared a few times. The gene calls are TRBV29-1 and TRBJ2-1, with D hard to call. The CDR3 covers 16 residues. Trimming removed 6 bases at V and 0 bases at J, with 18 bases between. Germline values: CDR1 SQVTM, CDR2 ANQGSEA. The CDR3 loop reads CSVDRPDQSSYNEQFF. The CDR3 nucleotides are TGCAGCGTGGACCGACCGGACCAAAGCTCCTACAATGAGCAGTTCTTC.

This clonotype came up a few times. The CDR3 nucleotides are TGCGCCAGCAGCTTGGTCGGGACAGGGAAACAAGAGACCCAGTACTTC. Its protein product is CASSLVGTGKQETQYF. V gene TRBV5-1 combines with J gene TRBJ2-5, with 9 bases identical to TRBD1. The CDR3 sequence is 16 residues long. V lost 0 bases to trimming and J lost 2 bases; unmatched junction nucleotides: 5. CDR1 and CDR2 from the germline V gene are SGHRS and YFSETQ.

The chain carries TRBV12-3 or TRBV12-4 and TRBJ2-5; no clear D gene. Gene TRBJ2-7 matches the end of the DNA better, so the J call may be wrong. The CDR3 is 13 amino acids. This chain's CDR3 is CASRSDTIYEQYF. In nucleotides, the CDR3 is TGTGCCAGCAGGTCTGACACTATCTACGAGCAGTACTTC.

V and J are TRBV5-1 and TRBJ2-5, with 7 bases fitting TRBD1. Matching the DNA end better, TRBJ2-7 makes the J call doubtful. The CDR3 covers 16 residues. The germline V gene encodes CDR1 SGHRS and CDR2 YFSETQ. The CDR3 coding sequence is TGCGCCAGCAGCTTGGGGTATGGACAGGAAACCTACGAGCAGTACTTC. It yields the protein CASSLGYGQETYEQYF.

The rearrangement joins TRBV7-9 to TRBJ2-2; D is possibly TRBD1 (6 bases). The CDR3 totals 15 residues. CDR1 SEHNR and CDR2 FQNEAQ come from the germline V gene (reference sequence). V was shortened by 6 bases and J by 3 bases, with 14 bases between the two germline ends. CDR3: CASRQQGQDTGELFF. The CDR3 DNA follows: TGTGCCAGCAGACAACAGGGACAAGACACCGGGGAGCTGTTTTTT.

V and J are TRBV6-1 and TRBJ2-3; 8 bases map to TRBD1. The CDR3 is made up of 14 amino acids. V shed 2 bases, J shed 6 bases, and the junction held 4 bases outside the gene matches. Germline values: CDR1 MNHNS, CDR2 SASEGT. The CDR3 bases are TGTGCCAGCAGTGAACAGGGGGCAGGGGATACGCAGTATTTT. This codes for CASSEQGAGDTQYF.

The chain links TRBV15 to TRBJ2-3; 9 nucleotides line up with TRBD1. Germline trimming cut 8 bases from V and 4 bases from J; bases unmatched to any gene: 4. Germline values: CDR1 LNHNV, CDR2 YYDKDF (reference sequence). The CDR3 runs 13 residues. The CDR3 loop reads CATWDRAADTQYF. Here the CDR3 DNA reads TGTGCCACCTGGGACAGGGCCGCAGATACGCAGTATTTT.

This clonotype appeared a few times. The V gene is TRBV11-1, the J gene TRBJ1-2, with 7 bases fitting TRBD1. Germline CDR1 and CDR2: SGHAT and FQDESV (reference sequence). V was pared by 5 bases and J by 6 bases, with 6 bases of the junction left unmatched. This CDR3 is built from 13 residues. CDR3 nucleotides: TGTGCCAGCAGCCGACAGGGCGGGGATGGCTACACCTTC. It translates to CASSRQGGDGYTF.

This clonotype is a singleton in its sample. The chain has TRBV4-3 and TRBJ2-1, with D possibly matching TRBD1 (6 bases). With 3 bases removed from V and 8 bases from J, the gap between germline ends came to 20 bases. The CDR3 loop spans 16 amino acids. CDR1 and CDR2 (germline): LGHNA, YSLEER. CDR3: CASSQRTTGLGYEQFF. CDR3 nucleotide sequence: TGCGCCAGCAGCCAGCGCACAACAGGGTTAGGTTATGAGCAGTTCTTC.

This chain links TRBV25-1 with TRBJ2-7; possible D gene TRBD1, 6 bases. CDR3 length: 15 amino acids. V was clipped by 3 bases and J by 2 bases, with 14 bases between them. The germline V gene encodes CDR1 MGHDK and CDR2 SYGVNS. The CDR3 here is CASSEGRGATYEQYF. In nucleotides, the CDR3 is TGTGCCAGCAGTGAGGGCAGGGGAGCCACCTACGAGCAGTACTTC.

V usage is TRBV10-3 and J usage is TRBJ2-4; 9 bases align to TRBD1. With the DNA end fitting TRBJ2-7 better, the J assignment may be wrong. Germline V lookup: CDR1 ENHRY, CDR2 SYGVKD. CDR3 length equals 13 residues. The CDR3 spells CAINRDRDHEQYF. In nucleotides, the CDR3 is TGTGCCATCAACCGGGACAGGGACCACGAGCAGTACTTC.

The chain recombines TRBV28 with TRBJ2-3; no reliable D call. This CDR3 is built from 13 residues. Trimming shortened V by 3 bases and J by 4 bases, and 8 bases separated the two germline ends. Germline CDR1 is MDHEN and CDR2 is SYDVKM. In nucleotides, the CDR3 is TGTGCCAGCAGTTTCTCCCCTCCAGATACGCAGTATTTT. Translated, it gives CASSFSPPDTQYF.

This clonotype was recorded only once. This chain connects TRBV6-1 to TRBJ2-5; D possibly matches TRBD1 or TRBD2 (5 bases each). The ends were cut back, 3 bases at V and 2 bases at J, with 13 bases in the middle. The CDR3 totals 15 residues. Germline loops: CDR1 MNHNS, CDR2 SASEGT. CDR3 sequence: CASSDPGLAQETQYF. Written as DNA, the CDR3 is TGTGCCAGCAGTGACCCAGGGCTAGCACAAGAGACCCAGTACTTC.

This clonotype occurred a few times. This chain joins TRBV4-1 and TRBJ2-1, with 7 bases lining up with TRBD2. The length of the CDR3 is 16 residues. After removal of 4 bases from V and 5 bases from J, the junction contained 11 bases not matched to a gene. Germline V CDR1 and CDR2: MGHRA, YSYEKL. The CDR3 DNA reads TGCGCCAGCAGCCTTCGGGACTACGGTTTGAACAATGAGCAGTTCTTC. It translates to CASSLRDYGLNNEQFF.

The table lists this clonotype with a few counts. The CDR3 sequence is CSVARGAGYTF. The DNA for the CDR3 is TGCAGCGTTGCGAGGGGTGCTGGCTACACCTTC. J is TRBJ1-2 and V is TRBV29-1; tentative D call: TRBD1 (5 bases). CDR1 is SQVTM, CDR2 ANQGSEA, per germline. This CDR3 spans 11 amino acids. V lost 4 bases and J 7 bases, leaving 10 bases between the germline ends.

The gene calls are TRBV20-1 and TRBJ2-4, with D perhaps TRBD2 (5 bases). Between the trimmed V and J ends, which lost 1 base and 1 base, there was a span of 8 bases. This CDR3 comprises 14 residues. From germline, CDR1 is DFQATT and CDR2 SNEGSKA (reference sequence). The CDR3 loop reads CSARAGLAKNIQYF. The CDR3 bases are TGCAGTGCTAGAGCGGGATTGGCCAAAAACATTCAGTACTTC.

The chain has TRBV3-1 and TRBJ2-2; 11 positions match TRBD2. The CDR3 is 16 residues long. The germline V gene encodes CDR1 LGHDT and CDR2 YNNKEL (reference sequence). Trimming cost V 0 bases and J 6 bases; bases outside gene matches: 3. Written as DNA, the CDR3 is TGTGCCAGCAGCCAAGAGGTACTAGCGGGAGCCGGGGAGCTGTTTTTT. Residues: CASSQEVLAGAGELFF.